One sample yielded the 2 T cell receptor beta chains listed below, sequenced in a study of shared clonotypes between healthy human individuals. Clones were sequenced by immunoSEQ multiplex PCR, and TCRdb holds only the in-frame ones, with some missing. The sample consists of approximately 350,000 clones, just over 95% of them appearing once. The specimen sequenced was memory CD8+ T cells sorted from blood. The subset was: CD45RO+ cells pooled with CCR7-negative TemRA cells. These receptors were taken from a man younger than 45 in good health.

This chain connects TRBV25-1 to TRBJ2-7; perhaps TRBD2 as D (5 bases). From germline, CDR1 is MGHDK and CDR2 SYGVNS. The CDR3 length is 15 residues. The V end was cut by 3 bases, the J end by 2 bases, with 14 bases between. The DNA of the CDR3 is TGTGCCAGCAGTGAGTATGAGGGAGAAGCCTACGAGCAGTACTTC. It yields the protein CASSEYEGEAYEQYF.

The gene calls are TRBV5-6 and TRBJ2-7, with 9 nucleotides matching TRBD1. V lost 4 bases and J lost 4; bases outside the gene matches: 6. The germline V gene has CDR1 SGHDT and CDR2 YYEEEE. The CDR3 loop spans 14 amino acids. CDR3 region: CASSTTGGGYEQYF. The CDR3 DNA follows: TGTGCCAGCAGCACCACAGGGGGCGGGTACGAGCAGTACTTC.